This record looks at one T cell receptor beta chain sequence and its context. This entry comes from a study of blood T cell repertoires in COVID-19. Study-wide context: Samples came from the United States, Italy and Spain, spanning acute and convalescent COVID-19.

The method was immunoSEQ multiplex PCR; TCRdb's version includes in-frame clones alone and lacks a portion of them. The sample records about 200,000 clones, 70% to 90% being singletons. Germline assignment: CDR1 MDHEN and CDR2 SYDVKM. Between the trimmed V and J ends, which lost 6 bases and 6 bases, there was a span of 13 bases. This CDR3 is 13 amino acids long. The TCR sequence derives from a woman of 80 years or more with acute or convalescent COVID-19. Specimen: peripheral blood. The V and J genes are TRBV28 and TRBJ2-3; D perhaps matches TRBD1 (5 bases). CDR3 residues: CASRVGPGDTQYF. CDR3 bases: TGTGCCAGCAGGGTGGGGCCAGGGGATACGCAGTATTTT.